Only one count was recorded for the clone carrying this T cell receptor beta chain. This sample was taken from a study of blood T cell repertoires in COVID-19. In the study overall: Sites in the United States, Italy and Spain provided acute and convalescent COVID-19 samples. PBMCs, B-cell-depleted T cells, or T cells provided the cDNA or gDNA that made up the material.

The germline gives CDR1 MGHRA, CDR2 YSYEKL. Trimming stripped 0 bases from V and 5 bases from J, with 6 bases between. The CDR3 extends over 13 amino acids. Under the authors' procedure: Estimated nucleated cell counts came from reference gene primer amplification. Sequencing used immunoSEQ multiplex PCR; TCRdb keeps in-frame clones, though not all of them. Clonal size and the V and J genes are those of that table, whereas D and trimming came from the DNA. The table records tens of thousands of clones, around 85% of them present only once. J is TRBJ2-3 and V is TRBV4-1, with D possibly matching TRBD2 (6 bases). The receptor comes from a human donor in a cohort sampled during active COVID-19. The sequenced sample was peripheral blood. CDR3 in amino acids: CASSQEEGDTQYF. The CDR3 DNA reads as TGCGCCAGCAGCCAAGAGGAGGGAGATACGCAGTATTTT.